This TCR beta chain was identified in a study of spatial heterogeneity in lung cancer. This clonotype was observed many times. Time point: sample taken at primary tumor resection. Tumor, nontumor lung or frozen PBMC supplied whole RNA, sequenced without sorting. There are 15 residues in the CDR3. With 1 base clipped from V and 2 bases from J, the junction kept 5 bases outside the gene matches. The V gene's germline CDR1 is LNHNV and CDR2 YYDKDF (reference sequence). One entry per CDR3 protein results from TCRdb running MiXCR on the 5' RACE reads. The profile covers approximately 21,000 distinct CDR3 sequences, with under 4% appearing a single time and less than 35% taken by the ten largest.

Here the sequenced sample was PBMCs, taken at surgery. This receptor was taken from a female donor with early-stage non-small cell lung cancer. This chain links TRBV15 with TRBJ2-7, with 7 positions matching TRBD2. The CDR3 DNA sequence: TGTGCCACCAGCAGAGGACTAGCTGAAACCTACGAGCAGTACTTC. Translation gives CATSRGLAETYEQYF.